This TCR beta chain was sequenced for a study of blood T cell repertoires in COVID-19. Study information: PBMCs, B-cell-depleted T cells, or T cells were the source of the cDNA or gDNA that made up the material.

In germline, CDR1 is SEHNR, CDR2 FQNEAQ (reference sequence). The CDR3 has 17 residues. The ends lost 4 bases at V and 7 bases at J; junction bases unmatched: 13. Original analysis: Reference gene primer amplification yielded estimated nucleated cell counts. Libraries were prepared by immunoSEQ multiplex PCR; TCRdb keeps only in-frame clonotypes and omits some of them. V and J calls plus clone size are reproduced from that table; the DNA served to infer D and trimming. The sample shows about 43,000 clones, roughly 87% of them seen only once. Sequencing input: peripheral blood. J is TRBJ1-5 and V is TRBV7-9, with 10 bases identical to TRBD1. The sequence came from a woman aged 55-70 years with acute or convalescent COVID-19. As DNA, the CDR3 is TGTGCCAGCAGCTCTGACCGGGACAGGGGCCCGAGACAGCCCCAGCATTTT. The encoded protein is CASSSDRDRGPRQPQHF.